These 2 T cell receptor beta chains came from one sample sequenced in a study of blood T cell repertoires in COVID-19. Generated by immunoSEQ multiplex PCR, the TCRdb table keeps only in-frame clones and is missing some. Found here are about 470,000 clones, around 90% of them singletons; the top ten hold 0.7%. Sequenced: PBMCs or T cells enriched from blood (not recorded which). These TCRs come from a woman between 18 and 29 years old who had recovered from COVID-19.

V is TRBV7-3 and J is TRBJ2-3; 7 bases match TRBD1. The ends lost 8 bases at V and 1 base at J; junction bases unmatched: 3. This CDR3 has 13 amino acids. Germline V gene sequence: CDR1 SGHTA, CDR2 FQGTGA. The CDR3 loop is CASVGQGTDTQYF. The CDR3 nucleotides read TGTGCCAGCGTAGGACAGGGCACAGATACGCAGTATTTT.

A note on this clone: The same CDR3 can be traced to other DNA sequences in this sample. The rearrangement joins TRBV4-1 to TRBJ1-2, with a weak D call TRBD1 (6 bases). V was shortened by 3 bases and J by 5 bases, with 10 bases between the two germline ends. The CDR3 consists of 13 residues. Germline V gene sequence: CDR1 MGHRA, CDR2 YSYEKL. This CDR3 reads CASSQRGQYGYTF. The CDR3, as DNA: TGCGCCAGCAGCCAGAGGGGACAATATGGCTACACCTTC.